This T cell receptor (beta chain) is drawn from a study of beta chain features in type 1 diabetes. Study-level background: The samples had approximately 110 million sorted cells examined in all. Study-level results: Shortening that was moderate but significant affected the TCRB CDR3s of Type 1 diabetes patients in all four CD4+ subsets. The naive, central memory and Treg TCRB repertoires of patients appeared to be more similar to one another than those of healthy donors. Although PCR might favor shorter templates, it would do so equally in patients and controls.

This clone was found a few times. Its antigen is still unknown. Isolated RNA was reverse transcribed in full, so expressed TCRB transcripts were sequenced. Assay: immunoSEQ multiplex PCR; the TCRdb copy retains only in-frame clones and omits some. The sample includes around 600,000 clones, 9.5% to 15% seen only once; the top ten take roughly 0.12%. The germline V gene encodes CDR1 SGHTA and CDR2 FQGNSA. This CDR3 is built from 16 residues. V lost 1 base and J lost 5, with 17 bases in between. The sequencing sample was made of naive CD4+ T cells from blood. The TCR was taken from a man younger than 45 with type 1 diabetes. This chain joins TRBV7-2 and TRBJ2-5, with D possibly TRBD2 on 7 matching bases. The DNA for the CDR3 is TGTGCCAGCAGCTTAGGAATCCGGGGGGCAGAGGAGACCCAGTACTTC. It codes for CASSLGIRGAEETQYF.